The rows below give T cell receptor beta chains drawn from one sample of a study of metastatic and nonmetastatic thyroid tumors. TCRdb reassembled clones from the PCR reads with MiXCR. Among 20,000 to 30,000 clones listed, approximately 24% were seen once. Sequenced input: blood. The receptors stem from a female donor with papillary thyroid cancer or a benign thyroid nodule (not recorded which). Some clones in this sample may be carry-over from other donors' samples. The CDR3 runs from the conserved cysteine through the conserved F or W. The D gene is left open where the match is weak. Some rows mark clone size as missing; the rest say once, few, many or name a class of expanded clone.

j_gene	d_gene	len	abundance	v_gene	CDR3nt	CDR3aa
TRBJ1-2	-	13	-	TRBV20-1	TGCAGTTGGTGTACAGCAGCTAACTATGGCTACACCTTC	CSWCTAANYGYTF
TRBJ2-7	-	12	-	TRBV12-3/TRBV12-4	TGTGCCAGCAGTTACCGGGACTCCTTTCAGTACTTC	CASSYRDSFQYF
TRBJ2-5	-	12	many	TRBV3-1	TGTGCCAGCAGTCACGCCGAAGAGACCCAGTACTTC	CASSHAEETQYF
TRBJ1-2	TRBD1	14	many	TRBV5-1	TGCGCCAGCAGCTACGGGACAGGGTCGGGTGGCTACACCTTC	CASSYGTGSGGYTF
TRBJ2-5	TRBD2	16	few	TRBV14	TGTGCCAGCAGCCGCTGGACTAGCGGGCGTCAAGAGACCCAGTACTTC	CASSRWTSGRQETQYF
TRBJ2-7	-	15	medium-sized	TRBV19	TGTGCCAGTAGTGAAGACAGTCTCCTTTCCTACGAGCAGTACTTC	CASSEDSLLSYEQYF
TRBJ2-3	-	13	-	TRBV6-1	TGTGCCAGCAGGCCGACTCTGGGGGATACGCAGTATTTT	CASRPTLGDTQYF
TRBJ2-3	-	16	few	TRBV28	TGTGCCAGCAGTTGGGGTGGAACAGGTTTGACAGATACGCAGTATTTT	CASSWGGTGLTDTQYF
TRBJ2-7	-	14	-	TRBV2	TGTGCCAGCACTGCGCCGCTAGCAAACCACGAGCAGTACTTC	CASTAPLANHEQYF
TRBJ1-5	-	13	-	TRBV7-9	TGTGCCAGCAGCTTAACATGGTATCAGCCCCAGCATTTT	CASSLTWYQPQHF
TRBJ2-5	-	16	once	TRBV19	TGTGCCTGTAGTATAGGCCTTGTTCTCCCTCAAGAGACCCAGTACTTC	CACSIGLVLPQETQYF
TRBJ2-7	-	12	many	TRBV13	TGTGCCAGCAGCTTAGATCTCGACGAGCAGTACTTC	CASSLDLDEQYF
TRBJ1-2	-	12	-	TRBV30	TGTGCCTGGAGTACGGGCTTCTATGGCTACACCTTC	CAWSTGFYGYTF
TRBJ2-7	-	14	medium-sized	TRBV20-1	TGCAGTGCTAGAGGCACAGGAATTAACTACGAGCAGTACTTC	CSARGTGINYEQYF
TRBJ2-1	-	14	few	TRBV12-3/TRBV12-4	TGTGCCAGCAGTGTGGACAGAGCTAACAATGAGCAGTTCTTC	CASSVDRANNEQFF
TRBJ1-5	-	15	many	TRBV12-3/TRBV12-4	TGTGCCAGCAGTTTAATGGCGATTAGCAATCAGCCCCAGCATTTT	CASSLMAISNQPQHF
TRBJ1-1	-	13	-	TRBV27	TGTGCCAGTCAATTTCATATGAACACTGAAGCTTTCTTT	CASQFHMNTEAFF
TRBJ2-5	-	17	many	TRBV7-9	TGTGCCAGCAGCTTAAAGGACGGGGCCTACTCCTTGGAGACCCAGTACTTC	CASSLKDGAYSLETQYF
TRBJ2-3	-	12	many	TRBV20-1	TGCAGTGCTAGCCGCCAAGCAGATACGCAGTATTTT	CSASRQADTQYF
TRBJ2-5	-	15	many	TRBV24-1	TGTGCCACCAGTGATCCCGCCGGGGGCACAGAGACCCAGTACTTC	CATSDPAGGTETQYF
TRBJ1-2	-	14	-	TRBV20-1	TGCAGTGCTAGTCCGCTAGAGTATTCGGGTGGCTACACCTTC	CSASPLEYSGGYTF
TRBJ1-1	-	13	many	TRBV7-9	TGTGCCAGCAGCATCGACAGGAACACTGAAGCTTTCTTT	CASSIDRNTEAFF
TRBJ2-7	-	12	medium-sized	TRBV5-1	TGCGCCAGCAGCTCGTCAACCTACGAGCAGTACTTC	CASSSSTYEQYF
TRBJ1-1	-	12	many	TRBV30	TGTGCCTGGAGTGTGTGGGAGGCTGAAGCTTTCTTT	CAWSVWEAEAFF
TRBJ1-1	-	15	-	TRBV20-1	TGCAGTGCTAGAGTTGGCGAGGGCTTTATAACTGAAGCTTTCTTT	CSARVGEGFITEAFF
TRBJ2-7	TRBD2	15	-	TRBV20-1	TGCAGTGCTAGACGCCCTCTAGCGGGAGGAAACGAGCAGTACTTC	CSARRPLAGGNEQYF
TRBJ1-1	-	15	-	TRBV6-5	TGTGCCAGCAGTTCACTCACAGGGCAGAACACTGAAGCTTTCTTT	CASSSLTGQNTEAFF
TRBJ2-7	-	15	-	TRBV7-2	TGTGCCAGCAGCCTCTCGAGGTCCTGGGACTACGAGCAGTACTTC	CASSLSRSWDYEQYF